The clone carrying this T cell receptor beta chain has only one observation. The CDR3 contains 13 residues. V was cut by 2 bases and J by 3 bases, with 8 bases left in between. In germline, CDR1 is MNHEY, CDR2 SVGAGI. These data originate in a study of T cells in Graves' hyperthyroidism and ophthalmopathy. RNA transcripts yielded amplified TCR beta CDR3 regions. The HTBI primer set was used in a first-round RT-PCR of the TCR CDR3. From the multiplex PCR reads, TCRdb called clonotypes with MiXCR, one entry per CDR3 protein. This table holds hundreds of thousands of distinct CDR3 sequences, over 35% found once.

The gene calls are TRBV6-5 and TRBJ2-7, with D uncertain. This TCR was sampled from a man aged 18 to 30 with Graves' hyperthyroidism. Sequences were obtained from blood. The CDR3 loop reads CASSYIPGYEQYF. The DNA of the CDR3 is TGTGCCAGCAGTTACATTCCAGGCTACGAGCAGTACTTC.